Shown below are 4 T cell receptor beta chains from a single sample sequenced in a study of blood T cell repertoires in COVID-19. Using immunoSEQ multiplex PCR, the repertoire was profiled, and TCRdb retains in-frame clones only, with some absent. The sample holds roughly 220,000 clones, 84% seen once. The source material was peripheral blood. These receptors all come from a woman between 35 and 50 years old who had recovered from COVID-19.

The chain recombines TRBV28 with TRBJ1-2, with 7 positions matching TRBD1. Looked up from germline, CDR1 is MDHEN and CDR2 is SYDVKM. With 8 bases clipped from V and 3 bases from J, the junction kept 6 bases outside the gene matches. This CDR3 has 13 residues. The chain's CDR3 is CASQRQGYYGYTF. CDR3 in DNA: TGTGCCAGCCAAAGACAGGGATACTATGGCTACACCTTC.

The CDR3 nucleotides read TGTGCCATCAGTGAGTTTACACAGGGTACCTATGGCTACACCTTC. It yields the protein CAISEFTQGTYGYTF. This chain connects TRBV10-3 to TRBJ1-2; weak D call: TRBD1 (6 bases). The germline V and J ends were trimmed by 1 base and 4 bases, with 13 bases remaining between them. Germline CDR1 ENHRY, CDR2 SYGVKD. The CDR3 has 15 amino acids.

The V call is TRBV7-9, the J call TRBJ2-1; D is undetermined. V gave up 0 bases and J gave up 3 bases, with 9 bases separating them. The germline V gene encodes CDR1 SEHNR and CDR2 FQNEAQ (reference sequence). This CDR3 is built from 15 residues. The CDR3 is CASSLALGSYNEQFF. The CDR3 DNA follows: TGTGCCAGCAGCTTAGCGCTGGGCAGCTACAATGAGCAGTTCTTC.

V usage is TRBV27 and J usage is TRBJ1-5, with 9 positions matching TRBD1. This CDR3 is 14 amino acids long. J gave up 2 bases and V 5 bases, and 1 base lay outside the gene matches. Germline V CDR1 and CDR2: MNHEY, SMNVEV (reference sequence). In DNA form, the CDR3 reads TGTGCCAGCAGTCGGACAGGGGGCAATCAGCCCCAGCATTTT. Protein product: CASSRTGGNQPQHF.